This is a list of T cell receptor beta chains from one sample in a study of blood T cell repertoires in COVID-19. The data were produced by immunoSEQ multiplex PCR, yet TCRdb's version contains in-frame clones alone and is incomplete. The sample includes 50,000 to 65,000 clones, around 88% of them seen just once. The specimen was peripheral blood. The source is a man aged 55 to 69 with acute or convalescent COVID-19. Both conserved end residues are part of each CDR3. A D gene is named only where the DNA matches it firmly. The size of a clone is reported for some rows only, either as once, few or many, or as a class for expanded clones.

v_gene	d_gene	abundance	j_gene	CDR3nt	CDR3aa
TRBV4-1	TRBD2	few	TRBJ2-3	TGCGCCAGCAGCCAACCGGGACTAGCGGGAGGCCGCATTTCAGATACGCAGTATTTT	CASSQPGLAGGRISDTQYF
TRBV14	.	.	TRBJ1-5	TGTGCCAGCAGCCAAAGTACAGAGACGCAGCCCCAGCATTTT	CASSQSTETQPQHF
TRBV11-2	.	.	TRBJ1-3	TGTGCCAGCAGCTCACGACAGGAAATCACCATATATTTT	CASSSRQEITIYF
TRBV4-2	TRBD2	.	TRBJ2-7	TGTGCCAGCAGCCCAGGACTAGCGGAGTCCTACGAGCAGTACTTC	CASSPGLAESYEQYF
TRBV5-4	TRBD1	.	TRBJ1-2	TGTGCCAGCAGCTCCCCTTCAGGGGGGAACAACTATGGCTACACCTTC	CASSSPSGGNNYGYTF
TRBV15	.	.	TRBJ2-4	TGTGCCACCAGCAGAGGCGGGGCCAAAAACATTCAGTACTTC	CATSRGGAKNIQYF
TRBV19	TRBD2	.	TRBJ2-1	TGTGCCAGTAGTATAGATAGCGGGAACCCCTACAATGAGCAGTTCTTC	CASSIDSGNPYNEQFF
TRBV6-5	.	.	TRBJ1-1	TGTGCCAGCGACAACCGGGGAGGGGGGACTGAAGCTTTCTTT	CASDNRGGGTEAFF
TRBV7-2	.	.	TRBJ2-2	TGTGCCAGCAGCTTGCAGGCGACCACCGGGGAGCTGTTTTTT	CASSLQATTGELFF
TRBV6-1	TRBD1	.	TRBJ1-2	TGTGCCAGCAGTGAGGGACAGAGATATGGCTACACCTTC	CASSEGQRYGYTF
TRBV7-6	.	.	TRBJ1-3	TGTGCCAGCAGCTTGACTGATTCCCGCTCTGGAAACACCATATATTTT	CASSLTDSRSGNTIYF